The rows below give T cell receptor beta chains drawn from one sample of a study of cytomegalovirus exposure and HLA in healthy donors. Repertoires were generated with immunoSEQ multiplex PCR, while TCRdb's copy carries only in-frame clones and drops some. The sample comprises 65,000 to 70,000 clones, roughly 70% of which are singletons, and roughly 11% rests with the top ten. Sample: PBMCs. The receptors here all came from a woman aged 30 to 39 in good health and CMV-seronegative. Each CDR3 is given with its conserved first and last residue. Fields, in order: D gene, J gene, clone size, V gene, CDR3 protein, CDR3 DNA. The D gene is left open where the match is weak. A clone size is listed for some rows: how often the clone was seen (once, few, many), or a class if it is expanded.

D: TRBD2; J: TRBJ2-7; size: few; V: TRBV28; CDR3: CASRNRPAGGPWEQYF; DNA: TGTGCCAGCAGAAACCGGCCAGCGGGGGGGCCCTGGGAGCAGTACTTC
D: TRBD1; J: TRBJ1-2; size: -; V: TRBV5-1; CDR3: CASSGGQGATNYGYTF; DNA: TGCGCCAGCAGCGGGGGACAGGGGGCGACTAACTATGGCTACACCTTC
D: -; J: TRBJ2-5; size: -; V: TRBV7-8; CDR3: CASSLQRQETQYF; DNA: TGTGCCAGCAGCTTACAGCGGCAAGAGACCCAGTACTTC
D: -; J: TRBJ1-2; size: once; V: TRBV9; CDR3: CASSVDGSQDYGYTF; DNA: TGTGCCAGCAGCGTAGATGGGAGTCAAGACTATGGCTACACCTTC
D: -; J: TRBJ2-5; size: -; V: TRBV21-1; CDR3: CASSKNRPGVQETQYF; DNA: TGTGCCAGCAGCAAAAACAGACCAGGCGTTCAAGAGACCCAGTACTTC
D: TRBD1; J: TRBJ2-7; size: -; V: TRBV4-2; CDR3: CASSQERQGGQYF; DNA: TGTGCCAGCAGCCAAGAGAGACAGGGTGGGCAGTACTTC
D: TRBD1; J: TRBJ2-7; size: -; V: TRBV7-2; CDR3: CASSFGTGIDEQYF; DNA: TGTGCCAGCAGCTTCGGGACAGGGATCGACGAGCAGTACTTC
D: TRBD1; J: TRBJ1-2; size: few; V: TRBV7-2; CDR3: CASSFTGTGNYGYTF; DNA: TGTGCCAGCAGCTTTACCGGGACAGGGAACTATGGCTACACCTTC
D: -; J: TRBJ2-7; size: few; V: TRBV13; CDR3: CASSTTISYEQYF; DNA: TGTGCCAGCAGCACTACGATCTCCTACGAGCAGTACTTC
D: TRBD1; J: TRBJ1-5; size: -; V: TRBV4-2; CDR3: CASSQGGTGGFDQPQHF; DNA: TGTGCCAGCAGCCAAGGGGGGACAGGGGGGTTCGATCAGCCCCAGCATTTT
D: TRBD1; J: TRBJ1-6; size: -; V: TRBV2; CDR3: CASSGTGGVYSPLHF; DNA: TGTGCCAGCAGTGGGACAGGGGGCGTGTATTCACCCCTCCACTTT
D: -; J: TRBJ2-7; size: -; V: TRBV7-9; CDR3: CASSPSDRPGYEQYF; DNA: TGTGCCAGCAGCCCATCGGACAGACCAGGTTACGAGCAGTACTTC
D: TRBD1; J: TRBJ2-1; size: -; V: TRBV11-2; CDR3: CASSLIQGALNEQFF; DNA: TGTGCCAGCAGCTTAATTCAGGGGGCGCTGAATGAGCAGTTCTTC
D: TRBD1; J: TRBJ2-7; size: -; V: TRBV11-1; CDR3: CASSPRQGRAYEQYF; DNA: TGTGCCAGCAGCCCTCGACAGGGTAGAGCCTACGAGCAGTACTTC
D: TRBD1; J: TRBJ2-5; size: -; V: TRBV5-1; CDR3: CASSSGQGQETQYF; DNA: TGCGCCAGCAGCTCCGGACAGGGCCAAGAGACCCAGTACTTC
D: -; J: TRBJ1-5; size: -; V: TRBV5-5; CDR3: CASSWGGNSNQPQHF; DNA: TGTGCCAGCAGCTGGGGGGGCAATAGCAATCAGCCCCAGCATTTT
D: -; J: TRBJ1-6; size: -; V: TRBV9; CDR3: CASSVEDRANSPLHF; DNA: TGTGCCAGCAGCGTAGAAGACAGAGCCAATTCACCCCTCCACTTT
D: -; J: TRBJ1-2; size: -; V: TRBV7-6; CDR3: CASSSLRAGLFNYGYTF; DNA: TGTGCCAGCAGCTCACTTCGGGCGGGCCTTTTTAACTATGGCTACACCTTC
D: TRBD1; J: TRBJ2-3; size: -; V: TRBV11-2; CDR3: CASSGRDRGLGDTQYF; DNA: TGTGCCAGCAGCGGTAGGGACAGGGGGCTCGGGGATACGCAGTATTTT
D: -; J: TRBJ1-1; size: -; V: TRBV10-1; CDR3: CAIRDTLPREAFF; DNA: TGCGCCATCAGGGACACCCTACCTCGAGAAGCTTTCTTT
D: -; J: TRBJ1-1; size: few; V: TRBV7-3; CDR3: CASSSDGGVRETEAFF; DNA: TGTGCCAGCAGCTCCGACGGGGGAGTCCGGGAGACTGAAGCTTTCTTT